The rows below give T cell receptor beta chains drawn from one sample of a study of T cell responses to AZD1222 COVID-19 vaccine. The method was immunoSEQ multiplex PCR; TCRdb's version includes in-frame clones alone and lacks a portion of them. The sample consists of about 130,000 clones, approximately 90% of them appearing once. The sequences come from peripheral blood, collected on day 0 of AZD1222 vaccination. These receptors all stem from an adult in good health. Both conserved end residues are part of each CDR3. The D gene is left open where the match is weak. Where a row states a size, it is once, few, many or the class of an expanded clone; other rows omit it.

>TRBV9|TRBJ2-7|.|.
CASSALVVGEQYF
TGTGCCAGCAGCGCCTTGGTGGTTGGCGAGCAGTACTTC
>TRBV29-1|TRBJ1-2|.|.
CSVDLGEGYTF
TGCAGCGTTGACCTGGGGGAGGGCTACACCTTC
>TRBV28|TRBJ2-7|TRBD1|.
CASRKPGTGYYEQYF
TGTGCCAGCAGGAAGCCCGGGACAGGGTACTACGAGCAGTACTTC
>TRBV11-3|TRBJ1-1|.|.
CASSSILLRWEAFF
TGTGCCAGCAGCTCGATCCTTCTGCGGTGGGAAGCTTTCTTT
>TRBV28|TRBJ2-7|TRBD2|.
CASSGGGEQYF
TGTGCCAGCAGTGGGGGGGGCGAGCAGTACTTC
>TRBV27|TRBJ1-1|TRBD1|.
CASSFQGAVTEAFF
TGTGCCAGCAGTTTTCAGGGGGCAGTCACTGAAGCTTTCTTT
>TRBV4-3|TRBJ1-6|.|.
CASSQSVSNSPLHF
TGCGCCAGCAGCCAGTCAGTTAGTAATTCACCCCTCCACTTT
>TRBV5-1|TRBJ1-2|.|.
CASSLAPWRDKGYTF
TGCGCCAGCAGCTTGGCGCCGTGGAGGGATAAAGGCTACACCTTC
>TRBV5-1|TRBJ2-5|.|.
CASSLGDRSQETQYF
TGCGCCAGCAGCTTGGGTGACAGGTCCCAAGAGACCCAGTACTTC
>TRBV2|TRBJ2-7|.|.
CASSAERAYEQYF
TGTGCCAGCAGTGCGGAAAGGGCTTACGAGCAGTACTTC
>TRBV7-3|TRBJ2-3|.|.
CASSPQMGVDTQYF
TGTGCCAGCAGCCCGCAAATGGGAGTAGATACGCAGTATTTT
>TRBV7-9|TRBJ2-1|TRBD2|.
CASSLGLAGPESSYNEQFF
TGTGCCAGCAGCTTAGGACTAGCGGGGCCCGAGAGCTCCTACAATGAGCAGTTCTTC
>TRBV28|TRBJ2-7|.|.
CASSSPRQASYEQYF
TGTGCCAGCAGTTCCCCCAGGCAGGCCTCCTACGAGCAGTACTTC
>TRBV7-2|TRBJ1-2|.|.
CASSSDWTVTRGYTF
TGTGCCAGCAGCTCCGATTGGACAGTCACTAGGGGCTACACCTTC
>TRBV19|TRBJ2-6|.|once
CASSVQGSGANVLTF
TGTGCCAGTAGTGTACAGGGCTCTGGGGCCAACGTCCTGACTTTC
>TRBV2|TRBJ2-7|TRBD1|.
CASKQMGQGAEQYF
TGTGCCAGCAAGCAGATGGGACAGGGGGCGGAGCAGTACTTC
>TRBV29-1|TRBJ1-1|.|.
CSVEDRVNTEAFF
TGCAGCGTTGAAGACAGGGTGAACACTGAAGCTTTCTTT
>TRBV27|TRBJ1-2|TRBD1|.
CASSLSFGGSGGNYGYTF
TGTGCCAGCAGTTTATCGTTCGGAGGATCAGGGGGAAACTATGGCTACACCTTC
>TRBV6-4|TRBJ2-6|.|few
CASSDNSGANVLTF
TGTGCCAGCAGTGACAACTCTGGGGCCAACGTCCTGACTTTC
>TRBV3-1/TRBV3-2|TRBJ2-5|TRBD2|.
CASRVAGGVAETQYF
TGTGCCAGCAGGGTAGCGGGGGGAGTAGCAGAGACCCAGTACTTC
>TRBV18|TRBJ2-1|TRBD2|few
CASSPLAGAYNEQFF
TGTGCCAGCTCACCTCTAGCGGGGGCATACAATGAGCAGTTCTTC
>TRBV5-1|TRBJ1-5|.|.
CASSLGPARQDQPQHF
TGCGCCAGCAGCTTGGGTCCGGCCCGACAAGATCAGCCCCAGCATTTT
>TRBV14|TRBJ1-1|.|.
CASSQDLGVNTEAFF
TGTGCCAGCAGCCAAGATCTGGGGGTGAACACTGAAGCTTTCTTT
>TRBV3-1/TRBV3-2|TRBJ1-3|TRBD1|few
CASSQATGRGNTIYF
TGTGCCAGCAGCCAAGCGACAGGGCGAGGAAACACCATATATTTT